Here is one T cell receptor (beta chain) with its context. Its cognate antigen is unknown. A much larger clone sits a single nucleotide away, making a read error possible. The data are from a study of T cells in Graves' hyperthyroidism and ophthalmopathy. Study-wide results and limits: The majority of expanded thyroid clonotypes above 0.001 also appeared in blood.

The V gene end was trimmed by 7 bases and the J gene end by 7 bases; junction bases not matched to a gene: 7. The germline gives CDR1 MNHNY, CDR2 SVGAGI (reference sequence). The CDR3 spans 13 residues. Amplification targeted TCR beta CDR3 regions from RNA transcripts. When the TCR CDR3 underwent first-round RT-PCR, the HTBI primer set was used. TCRdb called the multiplex PCR reads again in MiXCR, with one record for every CDR3 protein. The table has about 98,000 distinct CDR3 sequences, roughly 37% seen once. This rearrangement joins TRBV6-6 to TRBJ2-3, with 8 bases fitting TRBD1. The receptor comes from a woman aged 30 to 39 with Graves' hyperthyroidism. Input material: peripheral blood or thyroid tissue (not recorded which). In nucleotides, the CDR3 is TGTGCCAGCAATCGACAGGGGTCATATACGCAGTATTTT. This gives the protein CASNRQGSYTQYF.